The TCR beta chain described here comes from a study of blood T cells in healthy people across ages. The CDR3 runs to 13 residues. The germline V gene encodes CDR1 DFQATT and CDR2 SNEGSKA (reference sequence). A J-beta primer mix and a sample-barcoded 5' primer were used in a second PCR of roughly 6 to 11 cycles. TCRdb processed the 5' RACE reads anew with MiXCR; each CDR3 protein has one entry. The table includes over a million distinct CDR3 sequences, around 59% detected once. Extractions gave at least 6 micrograms of total RNA per sample. Sequenced sample: blood. The sequence was collected from a young man in good health. The chain carries TRBV20-1 and TRBJ2-4, with a weak D call TRBD1 (6 bases). The J call is uncertain, as TRBJ2-7 better fits the DNA end. The CDR3 DNA is TGCAGTGCTAGCAGGGACACCTCCTACGAGCAGTACTTC. Its translation is CSASRDTSYEQYF.